Shown below are 2 T cell receptor beta chains from a single sample sequenced in a study of control samples from healthy donors and cancer patients. The assay was immunoSEQ multiplex PCR, and TCRdb's table has in-frame clones only and misses some. This sample has over 75,000 clones, with 91% found just once. The sample comprised blood. Source of these receptors: a man aged 30 to 39 in good health.

The chain combines TRBV27 with TRBJ2-3, with D perhaps matching TRBD1 (6 bases). There are 15 residues in the CDR3. V lost 1 base, J lost 2 bases, and 10 bases lay in between. From germline, CDR1 is MNHEY and CDR2 SMNVEV (reference sequence). CDR3: CASSLYRDHTDTQYF. The CDR3 DNA reads as TGTGCCAGCAGTTTATACAGGGACCACACAGATACGCAGTATTTT.

The chain employs TRBV7-9 and TRBJ1-1; a possible D gene is TRBD1 (5 bases). The CDR3 is 14 residues long. Germline V lookup: CDR1 SEHNR, CDR2 FQNEAQ (reference sequence). The V end lost 5 bases, the J end lost 1 base, and 11 bases lay between the germline ends. The CDR3 DNA reads TGTGCCAGCAGCCAGGGACGATCGAACACTGAAGCTTTCTTT. Translation gives CASSQGRSNTEAFF.